This T cell receptor (beta chain) was documented in a study of Graves' ophthalmopathy and Graves' hyperthyroidism (dated by TCRdb to the late 2010s). For the study in its entirety: Peripheral blood was collected before any treatment was given, at the time of initial diagnosis. The study used TCR beta repertoire signatures to distinguish Graves' ophthalmopathy from Graves' hyperthyroidism and to predict progression to ophthalmopathy. In total, around 130 blood samples were TCR-sequenced: fewer than 50 ophthalmopathy, some 72 hyperthyroidism and some 17 hyperthyroidism-to-ophthalmopathy patients. To explore V-J signatures that separate ophthalmopathy from hyperthyroidism, a discovery set of about 100 patients was enrolled, consisting of about 45 with ophthalmopathy and around 57 with stable hyperthyroidism. An independent validation cohort comprised under 20 hyperthyroidism patients and 15 to 17 patients who later progressed from hyperthyroidism to ophthalmopathy. In roughly 6 hyperthyroidism patients, the T-cell repertoire of thyroid tissue was compared with the T-cell repertoire of blood. Once sampling was done, hyperthyroidism patients were given methimazole at a starting dose of 30 mg daily, while ophthalmopathy patients were given high-dose intravenous methylprednisolone. Overall study results and their limits: No statistical method was used to set the sample size in advance, and the investigators knew which group each participant was assigned to. Ophthalmopathy was separated from stable hyperthyroidism by the 13-signature model with around 89% sensitivity and around 81% specificity in cross-validation and with 80%/75% in the test set. Most expanded thyroid clonotypes with a frequency above 0.001 also appeared in blood, which suggests that blood repertoires may reflect the immune response in the thyroid. In validation, the model predicted ophthalmopathy progression with 55% to 71% sensitivity and around 72% specificity; about a dozen predicted patients were CT-confirmed with GO in a median of approximately 6.5 months.

For repertoire sequencing, TCR beta CDR3 regions were amplified from RNA transcripts. The first round was an RT-PCR using HTBI primers with the Qiagen OneStep RT-PCR kit, and this first round was followed by a second-round multiplex PCR, then size selection and purification. The libraries underwent paired-end sequencing with 100 bp reads on an Illumina HiSeq2000. Concerning the study's data processing: Reads were processed with SOAPnuke, discarding reads with adapters, uncalled bases, mean Phred below 15, or no exact constant-primer or identifier match. High-quality paired reads were merged with COPE v1.2.5. Each unique nucleotide sequence was treated as a clonotype, and MiTCR v1.1 was used to align the clonotypes to the IMGT TRB V, D and J references. The analysis was limited to V-J combinations with a frequency above 0.0001, which together covered 98% to 99.2% of repertoires. For each V-J combination, a TCR clonal expansion and chaos score was defined as F50 clonal expansion divided by the chaos observed in the TCRdist matrix. Features were reduced by Welch's t-statistics and random forest to approximately 13 V-J combinations, which fed a naive Bayes classifier. The Morisita-Horn index was used to measure how similar the thyroid and blood repertoires were. TCRdb took the public reads, trimmed them with fastp at Q25, ran MiXCR for clone calling and kept in-frame beta chains. Each record represents a unique CDR3 protein, reported with the most common genes and DNA among its rows. These V and J calls are TCRdb output, not the study's own analysis. The table for this sample lists a few hundred thousand distinct CDR3 sequences; 17% of them were counted only once. Of the sample, 2.4% falls within the top ten clones.

At least ten counts were recorded for this clonotype. Its target antigen remains unknown. Base qualities were left out, and no much larger clone turns up one base away. A patient counted as having stable hyperthyroidism if there was no progression to ophthalmopathy within 18 months of follow-up. Hyperthyroidism patients were newly diagnosed, were aged 18 to 65 years, and had a disease duration under 2 months. Patients with other autoimmune diseases, uncontrolled infections, pregnancy or lactation were excluded. Diagnosis relied on clinical symptoms, serum thyroxine, TRAb, thyroid ultrasound and orbital computed tomography. Ficoll-Paque density gradient centrifugation was used to isolate PBMCs from 8 to 10 ml of fresh peripheral blood. Total RNA was extracted using Trizol reagent, and RNA quality was checked on an Agilent 2100 Bioanalyzer. From cysteine to phenylalanine, the CDR3 is 14 amino acids long. The CDR3 DNA has 42 bases and is translated from base 1. CDR1 and CDR2, looked up from the germline V gene, are MDHEN and SYDVKM. The germline V end is reduced by 4 bases and the J end by 9 bases; junction bases left unmatched: 6.

In this chain, TRBV28 is recombined with TRBJ1-5; TRBD1 lines up with 10 middle nucleotides. Material for sequencing was peripheral blood. The TCR originated in an adult woman with stable Graves' hyperthyroidism. The bases are TGTGCCAGCAGTTCGACAGGGGGCCGACGGCCCCAGCATTTT. Its amino acids are CASSSTGGRRPQHF.